The sequence of this T cell receptor (beta chain) was determined in a study of PD-1 blockade in classical Hodgkin lymphoma. Time point described: cycle 4 day 1 (C4D1), after six to seven weeks of nivolumab. All trial patients relapsed after autologous stem cell transplantation. Thawed PBMCs were the source of CD4+ T cells, purified by magnetic negative selection. Turning to this clone: Its antigen is not identified.

The assay was immunoSEQ multiplex PCR, and TCRdb's table has in-frame clones only and misses some. Of around 29,000 clones listed, more than 80% are singletons. The study's findings and limits: Before treatment, TCR diversity in newly diagnosed patients was reportedly lower than in healthy donors. Patients excluded were those beginning nivolumab under 1 year after ASCT. At C4D1, TCR diversity had climbed significantly for CD4+ cells, though not for CD8+ cells. Patients with a complete response exhibited baseline diversity comparable to newly diagnosed patients.

CDR3 length: 15 residues. Germline V CDR1 and CDR2: PRHDT, FYEKMQ (reference sequence). Trimming stripped 4 bases from V and 8 bases from J, with 17 bases between. The material sequenced was CD4+ T cells from blood, taken before the fourth cycle of nivolumab. V and J are TRBV13 and TRBJ2-2; possible D gene TRBD2, 6 bases. This clonotype originated in a human donor with classical Hodgkin lymphoma. The CDR3 is CASSSYGGIRGELFF. CDR3 coding DNA: TGTGCCAGCAGCTCCTACGGAGGGATTAGGGGGGAGCTGTTTTTT.